These 24 T cell receptor beta chains came from one sample sequenced in a study of T cells expressing NK-cell markers. TCRdb re-analyzed the 5' RACE reads; it lists each CDR3 protein once, without DNA. The sample has 20,000 to 25,000 distinct CDR3 sequences. The sequenced material came from blood T cells: a sorted CD56 or NKG2C T cell subset, CD4+ or CD8+ T cells, or bulk PBMC T cells (not recorded which). The origin of the receptors is a man aged 18-69 years in good health.

The chain recombines TRBV9 with TRBJ2-2; the TCRdb D gene call, TRBD1, has no DNA to confirm it. Germline V gene data show CDR1 as SGDLS and CDR2 as YYNGEE. The CDR3 loop spans 15 amino acids. The CDR3: CASSVGTENTGELFF. Together with reference TRBV9 and TRBJ2-2, the CDR3 gives the full variable domain: DSGVTQTPKHLITATGQRVTLRCSPRSGDLSVYWYQQSLDQGLQFLIQYYNGEERAKGNILERFSAQQFPDLHSELNLSSLELGDSALYFCASSVGTENTGELFFGEGSRLTVL.

The V and J genes are TRBV15 and TRBJ2-1. Germline V gene lookup returns CDR1 LNHNV and CDR2 YYDKDF (reference sequence). The CDR3 extends over 13 amino acids. The CDR3 region is CATSQALDNEQFF.

The genes are TRBV9 and TRBJ2-1; TCRdb designates TRBD2, a call that cannot be tested without DNA. Per the germline V gene, CDR1 is SGDLS and CDR2 is YYNGEE. The CDR3 covers 15 residues. CDR3 residues: CASSVTGLAGNEQFF.

The CDR3 here is CASSTDPIGPYEQYF. This sequence joins TRBV19 and TRBJ2-7. From germline, CDR1 is LNHDA and CDR2 SQIVND (reference sequence). CDR3 length equals 15 residues.

The V gene is TRBV19, the J gene TRBJ2-1; the TCRdb D gene call, TRBD1, has no DNA to confirm it. Germline lookup yields CDR1 LNHDA and CDR2 SQIVND (reference sequence). CDR3 length: 16 amino acids. CDR3 sequence reads: CASSYRDREFNDEQFF.

CDR3 region: CASSPPESGVLHF. The genes are TRBV4-1 and TRBJ1-6; as DNA is missing, the TRBD1 call by TCRdb cannot be tested. CDR1 and CDR2 from the germline V gene are MGHRA and YSYEKL. The CDR3 has 13 residues.

The J gene is TRBJ2-2, the V gene TRBV10-1; without DNA, the TCRdb call of TRBD1 cannot be checked. The CDR3 contains 19 residues. From germline, CDR1 is WNHNN and CDR2 SYGVQD (reference sequence). Here the CDR3 reads CASSGPGGIDRGGTGELFF.

The chain couples TRBV28 to TRBJ2-7; the TCRdb D gene call, TRBD1, has no DNA to confirm it. Germline CDR1 MDHEN, CDR2 SYDVKM. The CDR3 contains 14 residues. This chain's CDR3 is CASREEGGSYEQYF.

This rearrangement joins TRBV9 to TRBJ2-1; as DNA is missing, the TRBD1 call by TCRdb cannot be tested. The CDR3 consists of 15 residues. CDR1 SGDLS and CDR2 YYNGEE come from the germline V gene. CDR3 protein: CASSGGAGFYNEQFF.

V is TRBV12-3 or TRBV12-4 and J is TRBJ1-2; TCRdb calls TRBD1, which cannot be checked without DNA. CDR3 size: 16 residues. CDR3 in amino acids: CASSFNPGQGAYGYTF.

This sequence joins TRBV5-1 and TRBJ2-5; the D gene TCRdb calls, TRBD1, cannot be checked with no DNA. Germline loops: CDR1 SGHRS, CDR2 YFSETQ. This CDR3 contains 15 residues. CDR3 sequence reads: CASSLGDRGRETQYF.

The CDR3 spells CASSSGSRVFVNTEAFF. The chain is built from TRBV7-2 and TRBJ1-1. The CDR3 covers 17 residues. In germline, CDR1 is SGHTA, CDR2 FQGNSA. Full variable domain (rest looked up from reference TRBV7-2 and TRBJ1-1): GAGVSQSPSNKVTEKGKDVELRCDPISGHTALYWYRQSLGQGLEFLIYFQGNSAPDKSGLPSDRFSAERTGGSVSTLTIQRTQQEDSAVYLCASSSGSRVFVNTEAFFGQGTRLTVV.

J is TRBJ2-1 and V is TRBV5-1; TCRdb's D gene call, TRBD2, goes unchecked for lack of DNA. Germline V gene data show CDR1 as SGHRS and CDR2 as YFSETQ. This CDR3 spans 16 amino acids. This CDR3 is CASSLEGPREGNEQFF.

The rearrangement uses TRBV6-2 or TRBV6-3 and TRBJ2-2; TCRdb gives TRBD1 as the D gene, but with no DNA this cannot be confirmed. This CDR3 region has 16 residues. Germline-derived CDR1 and CDR2 are MNHEY and SVGEGT. The CDR3 sequence: CARNDRASHNTGELFF.

This sequence joins TRBV2 and TRBJ1-1; TCRdb outputs TRBD1, but without DNA this stays unchecked. Germline loops: CDR1 SNHLY, CDR2 FYNNEI. This CDR3 has 15 amino acids. This CDR3 reads CASSEYQGATTEAFF.

The chain recombines TRBV6-6 with TRBJ2-7; TCRdb's D call of TRBD2 is untestable without DNA. CDR1 is MNHNY, CDR2 SVGAGI, per germline (reference sequence). The CDR3 is made up of 13 amino acids. CDR3 residues: CASSYGLGVEQYF.

The rearrangement joins TRBV28 to TRBJ2-7; TCRdb returns TRBD1, unconfirmable since there is no DNA. CDR3 length: 12 residues. Germline CDR1 reads MDHEN; CDR2 reads SYDVKM. The CDR3: CASSFTGREQYF.

The chain links TRBV7-9 to TRBJ2-3; TCRdb names TRBD2, which stays unverified in the absence of DNA. The CDR3 totals 15 residues. The germline V gene encodes CDR1 SEHNR and CDR2 FQNEAQ (reference sequence). The CDR3: CASSLTREGTDTQYF.

The rearrangement uses TRBV6-1 and TRBJ2-7; with no DNA, the TCRdb D assignment of TRBD1 cannot be verified. This CDR3 comprises 14 residues. The germline CDR1 and CDR2 sequences are MNHNS and SASEGT. The CDR3 here is CASAVFRGPYEQYF.

Here the CDR3 reads CASSPTTSGGIYEQYF. J is TRBJ2-7 and V is TRBV28; TCRdb's assignment of TRBD2 cannot be checked, as there is no DNA. Germline CDR1 reads MDHEN; CDR2 reads SYDVKM. The CDR3 length is 16 residues.

The CDR3 is CSARDPRGEGGYTF. The chain employs TRBV20-1 and TRBJ1-2; TCRdb reports TRBD1, a call that lacks DNA to check it against. The CDR3 extends over 14 amino acids. Germline V gene lookup returns CDR1 DFQATT and CDR2 SNEGSKA (reference sequence).

The chain links TRBV20-1 to TRBJ2-3; the TCRdb call, TRBD1, lacks DNA for checking. The CDR3 is 15 amino acids. The germline V gene has CDR1 DFQATT and CDR2 SNEGSKA (reference sequence). CDR3 sequence: CSARDGGVPTDTQYF.

The chain recombines TRBV5-1 with TRBJ2-1; the TCRdb call, TRBD2, lacks DNA for checking. Germline V gene lookup returns CDR1 SGHRS and CDR2 YFSETQ. This CDR3 spans 16 amino acids. The CDR3 spells CASSLGQTSLLNEQFF.

The genes are TRBV5-1 and TRBJ2-7; TCRdb gives TRBD2 as the D gene, but with no DNA this cannot be confirmed. The V gene's germline CDR1 is SGHRS and CDR2 YFSETQ. The CDR3 is 14 amino acids. This CDR3 reads CASSLAGGSYEQYF. The whole variable domain, filled in from reference TRBV5-1 and TRBJ2-7, reads KAGVTQTPRYLIKTRGQQVTLSCSPISGHRSVSWYQQTPGQGLQFLFEYFSETQRNKGNFPGRFSGRQFSNSRSEMNVSTLELGDSALYLCASSLAGGSYEQYFGPGTRLTVT.